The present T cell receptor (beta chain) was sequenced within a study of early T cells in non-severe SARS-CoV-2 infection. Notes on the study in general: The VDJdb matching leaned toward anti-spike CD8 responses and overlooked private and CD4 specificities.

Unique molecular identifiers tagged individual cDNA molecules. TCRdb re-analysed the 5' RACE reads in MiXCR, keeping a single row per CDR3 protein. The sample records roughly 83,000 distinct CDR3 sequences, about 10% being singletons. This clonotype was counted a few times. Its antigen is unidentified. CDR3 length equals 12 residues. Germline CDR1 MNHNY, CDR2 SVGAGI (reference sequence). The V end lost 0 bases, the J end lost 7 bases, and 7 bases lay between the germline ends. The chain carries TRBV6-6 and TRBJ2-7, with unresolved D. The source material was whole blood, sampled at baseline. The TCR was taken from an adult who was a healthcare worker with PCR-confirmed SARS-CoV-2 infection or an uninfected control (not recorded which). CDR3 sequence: CASSYSVTEQYF. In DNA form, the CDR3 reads TGTGCCAGCAGTTACTCGGTAACGGAGCAGTACTTC.